This T cell receptor beta chain was documented in a study of control samples from healthy donors and cancer patients. Germline assignment: CDR1 SEHNR and CDR2 FQNEAQ (reference sequence). V was cut by 1 base and J by 4 bases, with 13 bases left in between. The CDR3 has 15 amino acids. The table came from immunoSEQ multiplex PCR; TCRdb's copy has only in-frame clones and leaves some out. Of 120,000 or so clones in the sample, 85% to 95% are singletons; the top ten hold 0.58%. The receptor's source is an elderly man with head and neck cancer. The J gene is TRBJ2-5, the V gene TRBV7-9; D possibly uses TRBD1 or TRBD2 (5 bases each). The sequenced sample consisted of PBMCs. This chain's CDR3 is CASSLGSGTVETQYF. In DNA, the CDR3 is TGTGCCAGCAGCTTAGGGTCCGGGACGGTAGAGACCCAGTACTTC.